Below, one T cell receptor beta chain is given with its context. Its target antigen remains unknown. The junction shows a germline mismatch at one end, possibly a read error. Without any cell sorting, total RNA and DNA were extracted together from roughly 20-30 mg of bulk tissue using the AllPrep DNA/RNA mini kit. Roughly five patients with histopathologically diagnosed primary liver carcinoma underwent surgical resection in China between 2015 and March 2016. Patients had chronic HBV infection and were treatment-naive at sampling. Pieces of fresh tumor and adjacent tissue were cut in half, with one half kept in RNAlater at -80 degrees C and the other half sent for histology. The data were obtained in a study of tumor-infiltrating lymphocytes in primary liver carcinoma (TCRdb year 2017). Study-wide context: Of the five patients (three men and two women, aged 30 to 69 years), four had hepatocellular carcinoma and one had combined HCC and intrahepatic cholangiocarcinoma. The five patients had tumors of stage T1-T3 N0M0, with maximum diameters ranging from roughly 4.2 to 10 cm. Roughly 3.5 to 7.5 million productive TCRbeta reads were obtained per sample, and no significant difference in read depth was found between tissue types. For each liver tumor, the study sampled five regions along with adjacent normal tissue and blood, and applied TCRbeta repertoire sequencing, expression microarrays and whole-exome sequencing. A total of roughly 35 specimens from 5 patients went through TCRbeta repertoire sequencing, namely 25 tumor regions, 5 adjacent noncancerous liver tissues and 5 peripheral blood samples. Technical replicate repertoires showed high reproducibility, with mean shared-clone rates about 0.92 and correlation coefficients above 0.95. What the authors observed across the whole study: Comparison of CD4+ and CD8+ T cell repertoires was precluded by the use of bulk unsorted samples. The study included only five patients, and the authors note findings should be validated in a larger study. Because sequencing covered only the TCR beta chain and unpaired alpha chains were not captured, true repertoire diversity is likely underestimated. The top 250 clones accounted for a significantly greater share of the repertoire in tumors than in blood (p = 0.039). Repertoire overlap was found to be higher between tumor regions (mean roughly 36%) than between tumor-adjacent (roughly 17%) or tumor-blood (14%) pairs, consistent with antigen-driven expansion.

Starting from approximately 500 ng total RNA, TCRbeta-specific cDNA was produced by reverse transcription with a constant-region primer and ProtoScript II reverse transcriptase. Construction of the TCRbeta libraries relied on three nested rounds of multiplex PCR, following a slightly modified ARM-PCR procedure. The first two PCR rounds used multiplex TRBV1-TRBV30 forward primers with a Cbeta reverse primer, each for approximately 11 cycles. A final 25-cycle PCR with Deep VentR polymerase added sample barcodes and Illumina adapters. Before sequencing, amplicons of 200-500 bp were purified from gel using a QIAquick gel extraction kit. An Illumina HiSeq 2500 was used to sequence the TCRbeta amplicons with 250-bp paired-end reads. The source study handled its data this way. Quality trimming of reads was performed with Trimmomatic v0.33, and paired reads were merged with FLASH v1.2.11 so that full CDR3 sequences could be recovered. V, D and J germline segments were assigned to the rearranged TCRbeta sequences by MiGEC v1.2.1b. Clonotype statistics and Shannon-Wiener diversity indices were computed with VDJtools v1.0.0. Except for diversity analysis, only the 250 most abundant clonotypes of each sample were used in subsequent analyses to reduce sampling bias. TCRdb took the public reads, trimmed them with fastp at Q25, ran MiXCR for clone calling and kept in-frame beta chains. Each CDR3 protein gets just one entry, which takes the most common genes and DNA from the rows behind it. Here the V and J calls rest on TCRdb's processing, not on the authors' analysis. The sample table lists 90,000 to 150,000 distinct CDR3 sequences, around two thirds of them with a count of one. More than 8% of the sample is held by the ten biggest clonotypes.

From the cysteine through the phenylalanine, the CDR3 covers 12 amino acids. Only CDR3 DNA is held: 36 bases, read in frame from base 1. Via the germline V gene, CDR1 is SQVTM and CDR2 ANQGSEA. The TCR was taken from a woman aged 55-69 years with primary liver carcinoma and hepatitis B virus infection. The sample comprised tumor-adjacent normal liver tissue. Recombination connected TRBV29-1 to TRBJ2-3, with the D gene not clear enough to name. This receptor carries the CDR3 CSVEVSSDTQYF. The DNA sequence is given as TGCAGCGTTGAAGTTAGTTCGGATACGCAGTACTTT.